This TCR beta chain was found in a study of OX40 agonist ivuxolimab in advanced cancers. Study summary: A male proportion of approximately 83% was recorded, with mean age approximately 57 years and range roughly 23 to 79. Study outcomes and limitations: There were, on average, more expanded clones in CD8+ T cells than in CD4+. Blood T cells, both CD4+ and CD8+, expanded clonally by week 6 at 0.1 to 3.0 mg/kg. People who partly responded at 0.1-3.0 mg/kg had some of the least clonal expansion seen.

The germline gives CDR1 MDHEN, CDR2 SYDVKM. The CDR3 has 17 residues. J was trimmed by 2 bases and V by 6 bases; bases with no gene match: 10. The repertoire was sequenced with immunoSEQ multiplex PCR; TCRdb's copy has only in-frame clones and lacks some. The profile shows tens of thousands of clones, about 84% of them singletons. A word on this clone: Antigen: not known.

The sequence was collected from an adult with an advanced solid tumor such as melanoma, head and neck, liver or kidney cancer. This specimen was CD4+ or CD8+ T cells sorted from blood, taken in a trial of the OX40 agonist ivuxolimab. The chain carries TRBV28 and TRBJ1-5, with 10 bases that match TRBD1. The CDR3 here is CASSTLTGGRGNQPQHF. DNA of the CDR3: TGTGCCAGCAGCACCCTGACAGGGGGCCGGGGCAATCAGCCCCAGCATTTT. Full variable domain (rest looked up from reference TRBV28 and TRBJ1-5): DVKVTQSSRYLVKRTGEKVFLECVQDMDHENMFWYRQDPGLGLRLIYFSYDVKMKEKGDIPEGYSVSREKKERFSLILESASTNQTSMYLCASSTLTGGRGNQPQHFGDGTRLSIL.